The 25 T cell receptor beta chains in this list originate from one sample, sequenced in a study of cytomegalovirus exposure and HLA in healthy donors. Primers included in the PCR were 60 Vbeta and 13 Jbeta primers. Using immunoSEQ multiplex PCR, the repertoire was profiled, and TCRdb retains in-frame clones only, with some absent. This table has about 160,000 clones, more than 65% appearing once. Specimen: PBMCs. The receptors were gathered from a woman aged 40 to 55 in good health and CMV-seropositive.

Notes on this clone: One end of the junction fails to match germline, which may point to a read error. This chain links TRBV10-3 with TRBJ1-1; 7 nucleotides match TRBD1. Germline V CDR1 and CDR2: ENHRY, SYGVKD. This CDR3 is 12 amino acids long. The CDR3 is CALRGRGTEAFF. CDR3 nucleotides: TGTGCCCTCAGGGGGAGAGGAACTGAAGCTTTCTTT.

The chain uses TRBV4-3 and TRBJ2-5; tentatively, D is TRBD2 (5 bases). This CDR3 contains 17 residues. Germline V CDR1 and CDR2: LGHNA, YSLEER. V was shortened by 0 bases and J by 2 bases, with 16 bases between the two germline ends. The CDR3 protein is CASSQEAPPRAQETQYF. CDR3 sequence (DNA): TGCGCCAGCAGCCAAGAAGCACCCCCGAGGGCACAAGAGACCCAGTACTTC.

This clone was seen a handful of times. The rearrangement joins TRBV9 to TRBJ1-1, with D perhaps TRBD1 (6 bases). Trimming took 1 base from V and 4 from J, leaving 14 bases between them. The CDR3 has 15 amino acids. From germline, CDR1 is SGDLS and CDR2 YYNGEE. Here the CDR3 DNA reads TGTGCCAGCAGCGTATCAGGGGACGGCGGCACTGAAGCTTTCTTT. This gives the protein CASSVSGDGGTEAFF.

The V gene is TRBV5-1, the J gene TRBJ1-2; TRBD1 might be the D (6 bases). CDR1 is SGHRS and CDR2 is YFSETQ in the germline V gene. V was pared by 4 bases and J by 2 bases, with 15 bases between. This CDR3 contains 15 residues. CDR3 in DNA: TGCGCCAGCAGCCTAGACGACAGGCGGAACTATGGCTACACCTTC. Translated, it gives CASSLDDRRNYGYTF.

The gene calls are TRBV18 and TRBJ2-5; TRBD2 aligns across 11 bases. The CDR3 sequence is 15 residues long. Germline V gives CDR1 KGHSH, CDR2 LQKENI. With 3 bases clipped from V and 1 base from J, the junction kept 1 base outside the gene matches. CDR3 protein: CASSPLAGGQETQYF. CDR3 bases: TGTGCCAGCTCACCTCTAGCGGGGGGCCAAGAGACCCAGTACTTC.

This clone has only a few counts. This chain links TRBV5-6 with TRBJ1-1; D might be TRBD1 (5 bases). Germline CDR1 is SGHDT and CDR2 is YYEEEE. V lost 0 bases to trimming and J lost 3 bases, with 9 bases between them. This CDR3 is built from 14 residues. The CDR3 DNA reads TGTGCCAGCAGCTTGGTAGGGGATGACACTGAAGCTTTCTTT. Translated: CASSLVGDDTEAFF.

The rearrangement uses TRBV10-3 and TRBJ2-1; 10 bases map to TRBD2. Germline-derived CDR1 and CDR2 are ENHRY and SYGVKD. The CDR3 runs to 13 residues. V lost 9 bases and J lost 5; bases outside the gene matches: 4. The CDR3 coding sequence is TGTGCCATTGAAGCGGGGGGGAACAATGAGCAGTTCTTC. The encoded protein is CAIEAGGNNEQFF.

This clone was picked up one time. This chain links TRBV2 with TRBJ1-2; TRBD1 is a possible D gene (5 bases). Germline V gene data show CDR1 as SNHLY and CDR2 as FYNNEI. The CDR3 extends over 13 amino acids. The V end was cut by 10 bases, the J end by 5 bases, with 17 bases between. The CDR3 loop is CATRGGAGYGYTF. Written as DNA, the CDR3 is TGTGCCACCCGCGGGGGTGCGGGATATGGCTACACCTTC.

Worth noting for this clone: Relative to the germline gene, one junction end is altered; a read error may explain this. This chain uses TRBV7-9 with TRBJ1-2; D is ambiguous. The CDR3 runs to 13 residues. Germline V gene sequence: CDR1 SEHNR, CDR2 FQNEAQ (reference sequence). The CDR3 loop is CASSLGADYGYPF. CDR3 nucleotides: TGTGCCAGCAGCTTAGGGGCAGACTATGGCTACCCCTTC. Full variable domain (rest looked up from reference TRBV7-9 and TRBJ1-2): DTGVSQNPRHKITKRGQNVTFRCDPISEHNRLYWYRQTLGQGPEFLTYFQNEAQLEKSRLLSDRFSAERPKGSFSTLEIQRTEQGDSAMYLCASSLGADYGYPFGSGTRLTVV.

The chain is built from TRBV6-6 and TRBJ2-3; unclear D gene. Trimming took 2 bases from V and 0 from J, leaving 9 bases between them. The CDR3 spans 15 residues. In germline, CDR1 is MNHNY, CDR2 SVGAGI (reference sequence). CDR3 in DNA: TGTGCCAGCAGTTACCTGGGCGTTAGCACAGATACGCAGTATTTT. This codes for CASSYLGVSTDTQYF.

This clone was seen a handful of times. This rearrangement joins TRBV7-9 to TRBJ2-2, with 7 bases matching TRBD1. V lost 3 bases to trimming and J lost 4 bases; unmatched junction nucleotides: 8. The germline V gene encodes CDR1 SEHNR and CDR2 FQNEAQ (reference sequence). CDR3 length equals 16 residues. CDR3: CASSFLDRDPTGELFF. CDR3 coding DNA: TGTGCCAGCAGCTTCCTCGACAGGGATCCCACCGGGGAGCTGTTTTTT.

This clone was picked up one time. The chain is built from TRBV19 and TRBJ1-1; TRBD1 matches 7 bases. V lost 9 bases, J lost 5 bases, and 9 bases stayed unmatched. This CDR3 spans 13 amino acids. Germline CDR1 and CDR2: LNHDA and SQIVND (reference sequence). CDR3 nucleotides: TGTGCCAGCACAGACAGGGCTTGGACTGAAGCTTTCTTT. This codes for CASTDRAWTEAFF.

This clone was seen a few times. The gene calls are TRBV2 and TRBJ2-1, with D uncertain. Trimming shortened V by 7 bases and J by 0 bases, and 10 bases separated the two germline ends. Germline CDR1 SNHLY, CDR2 FYNNEI. There are 14 residues in the CDR3. The CDR3 region has the DNA TGTGCCAGCATGCCCGAGAGCTCCTACAATGAGCAGTTCTTC. Its protein is CASMPESSYNEQFF.

V and J are TRBV6-5 and TRBJ1-1, with 9 bases identical to TRBD1. V shed 10 bases, J shed 6 bases, and the junction held 9 bases outside the gene matches. This CDR3 spans 13 amino acids. From germline, CDR1 is MNHEY and CDR2 SVGAGI. CDR3 sequence (DNA): TGTGCCACCTCCCTCAGACAGGGGGCTGAAGCTTTCTTT. Protein product: CATSLRQGAEAFF.

The J gene is TRBJ1-3, the V gene TRBV19, with a weak D call TRBD1 (5 bases). CDR3 length: 13 amino acids. Germline assignment: CDR1 LNHDA and CDR2 SQIVND (reference sequence). Trimming left V 10 bases short and J 4 bases short, with 14 bases between. This CDR3 is CATYGGNGNTIYF. CDR3 coding DNA: TGTGCCACATACGGGGGAAACGGAAACACCATATATTTT.

The chain carries TRBV20-1 and TRBJ2-1; 7 bases are shared with TRBD1. The CDR3 consists of 11 residues. The V gene end was trimmed by 3 bases and the J gene end by 8 bases; junction bases not matched to a gene: 1. The germline V gene encodes CDR1 DFQATT and CDR2 SNEGSKA (reference sequence). CDR3 region: CSASTGDEQFF. Written as DNA, the CDR3 is TGCAGTGCTAGTACAGGGGATGAGCAGTTCTTC.

The chain employs TRBV19 and TRBJ2-7; 8 bases map to TRBD1. Germline V lookup: CDR1 LNHDA, CDR2 SQIVND (reference sequence). Losses at the gene ends were 5 bases for V and 4 bases for J; bases not matched to a gene: 10. The length of the CDR3 is 15 residues. The CDR3 is CASSPAGGGPYEQYF. In DNA, the CDR3 is TGTGCCAGTAGTCCAGCAGGGGGCGGTCCGTACGAGCAGTACTTC.

The genes are TRBV15 and TRBJ2-7; 9 nucleotides agree with TRBD1. The J segment lost 7 bases and the V segment lost 5 bases, leaving 15 bases of the junction unmatched. Germline CDR1 and CDR2: LNHNV and YYDKDF (reference sequence). The CDR3 length is 16 residues. The CDR3 loop reads CATSRPRWTGVREQYF. As DNA, the CDR3 is TGTGCCACCAGCCGACCGAGGTGGACAGGGGTACGAGAGCAGTACTTC.

The gene calls are TRBV28 and TRBJ1-5; tentatively, D is TRBD1 (6 bases). Germline CDR1 is MDHEN and CDR2 is SYDVKM. V lost 5 bases and J 4 bases, leaving 15 bases between the germline ends. The CDR3 length is 15 residues. CDR3 amino acids: CASSPLDSVNQPQHF. DNA of the CDR3: TGTGCCAGCAGTCCATTGGACAGCGTAAATCAGCCCCAGCATTTT.

This clone is large. The chain joins TRBV19 to TRBJ2-3; D may be TRBD2 (6 bases). Germline V CDR1 and CDR2: LNHDA, SQIVND (reference sequence). The CDR3 loop spans 15 amino acids. V was pared by 3 bases and J by 0 bases, with 10 bases between. The CDR3 DNA sequence: TGTGCCAGTAGTATGGGGCTAGCGAGCACAGATACGCAGTATTTT. It encodes CASSMGLASTDTQYF.

This chain links TRBV7-9 with TRBJ1-3; D remains ambiguous. Trimming stripped 1 base from V and 2 bases from J, with 15 bases between. The CDR3 is 17 amino acids. CDR1 SEHNR and CDR2 FQNEAQ come from the germline V gene (reference sequence). CDR3 DNA sequence: TGTGCCAGCAGCTTAGACGATCCTAAAACCCCTGGAAACACCATATATTTT. Translation: CASSLDDPKTPGNTIYF.

This clone was picked up one time. An end of the junction does not agree with germline; a read error may underlie this. The CDR3: CASSEPGNYGYPF. CDR3 nucleotides: TGTGCCAGCAGTGAACCCGGTAACTATGGCTACCCCTTC. The V call is TRBV6-1, the J call TRBJ1-2; D call uncertain. The CDR3 covers 13 residues. Germline loops: CDR1 MNHNS, CDR2 SASEGT.

V and J are TRBV19 and TRBJ1-6, with 11 positions matching TRBD1. Per germline, CDR1 LNHDA and CDR2 SQIVND (reference sequence). The CDR3 is made up of 16 amino acids. With 3 bases clipped from V and 5 bases from J, the junction kept 3 bases outside the gene matches. Here the CDR3 reads CASSIGQGANNSPLHF. As DNA, the CDR3 is TGTGCCAGTAGTATCGGACAGGGGGCAAATAATTCACCCCTCCACTTT.

The J gene is TRBJ1-5, the V gene TRBV19; 8 positions match TRBD1. Germline V CDR1 and CDR2: LNHDA, SQIVND (reference sequence). V lost 4 bases to trimming and J lost 11 bases; unmatched junction nucleotides: 7. The CDR3 is 13 residues long. CDR3 DNA sequence: TGTGCCAGTAGTAGACAGGGGCCGTCGGCCCAGCATTTT. Its translation: CASSRQGPSAQHF. The full variable domain, rest sourced from reference TRBV19 and TRBJ1-5, is DGGITQSPKYLFRKEGQNVTLSCEQNLNHDAMYWYRQDPGQGLRLIYYSQIVNDFQKGDIAEGYSVSREKKESFPLTVTSAQKNPTAFYLCASSRQGPSAQHFGDGTRLSIL.

The chain recombines TRBV10-3 with TRBJ1-1; TRBD1 aligns across 7 bases. This CDR3 has 12 residues. V gave up 10 bases and J gave up 3 bases; unmatched junction bases: 5. Looked up from germline, CDR1 is ENHRY and CDR2 is SYGVKD. The CDR3 loop is CASRQGDTEAFF. The CDR3 nucleotides are TGTGCCAGCAGACAGGGTGACACTGAAGCTTTCTTT.